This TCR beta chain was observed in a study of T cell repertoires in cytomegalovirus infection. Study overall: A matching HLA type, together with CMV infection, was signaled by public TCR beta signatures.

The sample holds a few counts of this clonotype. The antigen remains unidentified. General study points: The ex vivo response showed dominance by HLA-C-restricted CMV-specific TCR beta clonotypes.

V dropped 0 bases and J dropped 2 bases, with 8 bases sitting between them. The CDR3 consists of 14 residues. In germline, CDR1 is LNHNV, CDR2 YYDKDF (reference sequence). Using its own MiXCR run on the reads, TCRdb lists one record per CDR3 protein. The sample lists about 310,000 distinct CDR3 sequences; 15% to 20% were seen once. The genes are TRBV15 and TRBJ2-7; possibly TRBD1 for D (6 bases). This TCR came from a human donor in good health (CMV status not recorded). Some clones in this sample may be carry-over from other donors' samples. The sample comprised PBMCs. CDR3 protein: CATSRDRGTYEQYF. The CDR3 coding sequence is TGTGCCACCAGCAGAGACAGGGGAACCTACGAGCAGTACTTC.